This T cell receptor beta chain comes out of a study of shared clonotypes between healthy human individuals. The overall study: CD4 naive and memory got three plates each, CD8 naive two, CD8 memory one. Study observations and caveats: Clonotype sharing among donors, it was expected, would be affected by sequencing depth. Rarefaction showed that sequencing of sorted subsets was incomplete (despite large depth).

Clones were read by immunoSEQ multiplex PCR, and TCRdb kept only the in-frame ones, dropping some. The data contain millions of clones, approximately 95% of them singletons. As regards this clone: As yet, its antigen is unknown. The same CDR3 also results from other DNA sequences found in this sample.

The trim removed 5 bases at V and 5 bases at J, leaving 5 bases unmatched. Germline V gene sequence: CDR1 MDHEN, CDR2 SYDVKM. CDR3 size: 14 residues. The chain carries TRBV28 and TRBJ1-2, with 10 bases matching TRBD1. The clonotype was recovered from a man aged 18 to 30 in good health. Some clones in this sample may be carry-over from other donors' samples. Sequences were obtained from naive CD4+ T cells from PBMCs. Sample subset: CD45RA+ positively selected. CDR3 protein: CASSGTGQGYGYTF. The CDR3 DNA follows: TGTGCCAGCAGTGGTACGGGACAGGGGTATGGCTACACCTTC.